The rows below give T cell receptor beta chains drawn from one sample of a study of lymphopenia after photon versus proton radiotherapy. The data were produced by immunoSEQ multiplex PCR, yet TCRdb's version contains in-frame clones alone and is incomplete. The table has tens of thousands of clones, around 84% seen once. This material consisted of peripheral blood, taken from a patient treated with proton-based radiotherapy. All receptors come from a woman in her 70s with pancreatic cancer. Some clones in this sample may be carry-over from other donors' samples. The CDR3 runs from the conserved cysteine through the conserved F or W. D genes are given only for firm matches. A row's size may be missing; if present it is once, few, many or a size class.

CDR3: CAIRQGGRNIQYF
DNA: TGTGCCATCAGGCAAGGGGGCAGGAACATTCAGTACTTC
D: TRBD1
V: TRBV10-3
J: TRBJ2-4
size: NA

CDR3: CASSLAKVFQGHEKLFF
DNA: TGTGCCAGCAGCTTAGCGAAAGTTTTCCAGGGCCATGAAAAACTGTTTTTT
D: NA
V: TRBV7-2
J: TRBJ1-4
size: NA

CDR3: CAWRAKTGNYGYTF
DNA: TGTGCCTGGAGAGCAAAAACAGGGAACTATGGCTACACCTTC
D: NA
V: TRBV30
J: TRBJ1-2
size: once

CDR3: CASSSSGRAWDTQYF
DNA: TGTGCCAGCAGCTCGAGCGGGAGGGCCTGGGATACGCAGTATTTT
D: TRBD2
V: TRBV7-2
J: TRBJ2-3
size: NA

CDR3: CASRDPSNGVEQFF
DNA: TGTGCCAGCAGGGACCCATCGAACGGCGTTGAGCAGTTCTTC
D: NA
V: TRBV6-6
J: TRBJ2-1
size: NA

CDR3: CASSAPAGAVGNEKLFF
DNA: TGTGCCAGCAGCGCCCCGGCAGGGGCCGTAGGTAATGAAAAACTGTTTTTT
D: NA
V: TRBV9
J: TRBJ1-4
size: NA

CDR3: CASSSPGLAGGETQYF
DNA: TGTGCCAGCAGCTCACCGGGACTAGCGGGAGGGGAGACCCAGTACTTC
D: TRBD2
V: TRBV11-2
J: TRBJ2-5
size: NA

CDR3: CAISEAGANEQFF
DNA: TGTGCCATCAGTGAAGCAGGGGCCAATGAGCAGTTCTTC
D: NA
V: TRBV10-3
J: TRBJ2-1
size: NA

CDR3: CASSPLDTQYF
DNA: TGTGCCAGCAGCCCTCTTGATACGCAGTATTTT
D: NA
V: TRBV7-2
J: TRBJ2-3
size: NA

CDR3: CASSLGQGLVEQYF
DNA: TGCGCCAGCAGCCTGGGACAGGGGTTGGTCGAGCAGTACTTC
D: TRBD1
V: TRBV5-1
J: TRBJ2-7
size: NA

CDR3: CASSLNTGWETQYF
DNA: TGTGCCAGCAGTTTAAACACCGGGTGGGAGACCCAGTACTTC
D: NA
V: TRBV28
J: TRBJ2-5
size: NA

CDR3: CATSTVQGAGEKLFF
DNA: TGTGCCACCAGCACCGTACAGGGGGCGGGGGAAAAACTGTTTTTT
D: TRBD1
V: TRBV15
J: TRBJ1-4
size: few

CDR3: CASSVGGAPPTDTQYF
DNA: TGTGCCAGCAGCGTAGGAGGGGCGCCCCCCACAGATACGCAGTATTTT
D: NA
V: TRBV9
J: TRBJ2-3
size: NA

CDR3: CASSLFPVNRGNGYTF
DNA: TGTGCCAGCAGCTTATTCCCGGTGAACAGGGGAAATGGCTACACCTTC
D: TRBD1
V: TRBV7-9
J: TRBJ1-2
size: NA

CDR3: CASSPRQGPWEQYF
DNA: TGTGCCAGCAGCCCGCGACAGGGTCCTTGGGAGCAGTACTTC
D: TRBD1
V: TRBV9
J: TRBJ2-7
size: once

CDR3: CASRLTGDEKLFF
DNA: TGTGCCAGCAGACTGACTGGAGATGAAAAACTGTTTTTT
D: NA
V: TRBV25-1
J: TRBJ1-4
size: NA

CDR3: CASSKPSGNVYEQYF
DNA: TGTGCCAGCAGTAAACCTAGCGGGAACGTCTACGAGCAGTACTTC
D: TRBD2
V: TRBV6-4
J: TRBJ2-7
size: NA

CDR3: CASRAGAGTDTQYF
DNA: TGTGCCAGCAGAGCGGGCGCGGGGACAGATACGCAGTATTTT
D: NA
V: TRBV6-4
J: TRBJ2-3
size: once

CDR3: CASSKPGQVYEQYF
DNA: TGTGCCAGCAGCAAACCGGGACAGGTCTACGAGCAGTACTTC
D: TRBD1
V: TRBV6-1
J: TRBJ2-7
size: once

CDR3: CASSPSRGGSKGNTIYF
DNA: TGCGCCAGCAGCCCCTCACGGGGGGGCTCGAAAGGAAACACCATATATTTT
D: NA
V: TRBV5-1
J: TRBJ1-3
size: NA

CDR3: CASSITSGYTDTQYF
DNA: TGTGCCAGTAGTATAACTAGCGGGTACACAGATACGCAGTATTTT
D: TRBD2
V: TRBV19
J: TRBJ2-3
size: NA

CDR3: CASSGTGGGEKLFF
DNA: TGCGCCAGCAGCGGGACAGGGGGCGGCGAAAAACTGTTTTTT
D: TRBD1
V: TRBV5-1
J: TRBJ1-4
size: NA

CDR3: CASSPLTDFYEQYF
DNA: TGTGCCAGCAGCCCTCTGACAGACTTCTACGAGCAGTACTTC
D: NA
V: TRBV14
J: TRBJ2-7
size: few

CDR3: CASSEGSTGVYGYTF
DNA: TGTGCCAGTAGTGAAGGCTCGACAGGGGTCTATGGCTACACCTTC
D: TRBD1
V: TRBV19
J: TRBJ1-2
size: NA